The 18 T cell receptor beta chains in this list originate from one sample, sequenced in a study of neurological immune-mediated disorders (dated by TCRdb to between 2017 and 2020). Library construction relied on 5' RACE. These reads were obtained on an Illumina HiSeq 2500. The public reads were run again by TCRdb, first through fastp at Q25 and then through MiXCR, and only productive beta chains were kept. For every CDR3 protein sequence, its rows merge into one entry that carries the most common genes and DNA. The sample table holds roughly 52,000 distinct CDR3 sequences, of which about 5% were seen once. Jointly, the top ten make up roughly 1.4% of the sample. The sequencing input was CD4+ T cells from blood. Receptors originate from a young woman with multiple sclerosis.

This clonotype was recorded many times. The V gene is TRBV20-1, the J gene TRBJ2-5; no definite D call. Germline V gene sequence: CDR1 DFQATT, CDR2 SNEGSKA (reference sequence). CDR3 size: 11 residues. CDR3 sequence (DNA): TGCAGCCCACACAGCCAAGAGACCCAGTACTTC. Translated: CSPHSQETQYF.

At least ten counts were recorded for this clonotype. The chain recombines TRBV6-5 with TRBJ1-2; 8 bases map to TRBD1. CDR1 is MNHEY, CDR2 SVGAGI, per germline. The CDR3 loop spans 16 amino acids. The junction had 12 bases not matched to a gene; V was cut back by 6 bases and J by 3 bases. The CDR3 nucleotides read TGTGCCAGCAGAAGACTGTCAGGACAGGGACACTATGGCTACACCTTC. Translated, it gives CASRRLSGQGHYGYTF.

The V and J genes are TRBV10-2 and TRBJ2-1, with 7 bases aligning to TRBD2. This CDR3 is 13 amino acids long. After removal of 3 bases from V and 6 bases from J, the junction contained 2 bases not matched to a gene. Germline CDR1 reads WSHSY; CDR2 reads SAAADI. CDR3 coding DNA: TGCGCCAGCAGTGACGGGACTATCAATGAGCAGTTCTTC. Translation gives CASSDGTINEQFF.

Many counts were recorded for this clonotype. The gene calls are TRBV20-1 and TRBJ1-6; D possibly corresponds to TRBD1 (6 bases). CDR1 and CDR2 from the germline V gene are DFQATT and SNEGSKA (reference sequence). This CDR3 is built from 17 residues. V was clipped by 3 bases and J by 10 bases, with 25 bases between them. The CDR3 sequence: CSASGGGFASRGSPLHF. The DNA of the CDR3 is TGCAGTGCTAGTGGGGGGGGCTTCGCCTCGAGGGGATCACCCCTCCACTTT.

This clonotype was picked up many times. The chain employs TRBV3-1 and TRBJ1-1; D unresolved. The CDR3 is made up of 15 amino acids. The V and J ends lost 4 bases and 1 base respectively, with 13 bases between them. CDR1 and CDR2 (germline): LGHDT, YNNKEL (reference sequence). The DNA of the CDR3 is TGTGCCAGCAGCCGAGGCGGGCAGACGAACACTGAAGCTTTCTTT. As protein: CASSRGGQTNTEAFF.

The rearrangement uses TRBV5-6 and TRBJ2-7; 7 positions agree with TRBD2. This CDR3 spans 17 amino acids. Trimming removed 4 bases from V and 1 base from J; junction bases left unmatched: 14. The germline CDR1 and CDR2 sequences are SGHDT and YYEEEE. The CDR3 protein is CASSPPNTGEGSYEQYV. The CDR3 DNA follows: TGTGCCAGCAGCCCACCGAACACCGGGGAGGGTTCCTACGAGCAGTACGTC.

This clonotype was observed at least ten times. The rearrangement uses TRBV5-1 and TRBJ1-3; maybe TRBD1 (5 bases). The V gene lost 6 bases and the J gene lost 4 bases, with 17 bases spanning the gap. CDR3 length: 15 amino acids. Looked up from germline, CDR1 is SGHRS and CDR2 is YFSETQ. The CDR3 here is CASKRQTALGNTIYF. The DNA for the CDR3 is TGCGCCAGCAAGCGACAGACGGCTCTAGGAAACACCATATATTTT.

The gene calls are TRBV20-1 and TRBJ1-2, with no clear D. Deletions cut 1 base from V and 3 bases from J, with 12 bases between. This CDR3 has 14 residues. Germline loops: CDR1 DFQATT, CDR2 SNEGSKA (reference sequence). Written as DNA, the CDR3 is TGCAGTGCTAGAGTCCCGGGAAAGGACTATGGCTACACCTTC. Protein sequence: CSARVPGKDYGYTF.

The table lists this clonotype with many counts. The V and J genes are TRBV20-1 and TRBJ2-5; D is perhaps TRBD1 (5 bases). This CDR3 spans 17 amino acids. Trimming pared 5 bases from V and 0 bases from J, leaving 22 bases between. Germline V gene data show CDR1 as DFQATT and CDR2 as SNEGSKA (reference sequence). The CDR3 sequence: CSAYPGNLPSYQETQYF. The CDR3 DNA is TGCAGTGCTTACCCAGGGAATCTCCCCTCGTACCAAGAGACCCAGTACTTC.

This clonotype was seen ten or more times. The V and J genes are TRBV20-1 and TRBJ2-1; the D gene is possibly TRBD2 (7 bases). CDR1 and CDR2 (germline): DFQATT, SNEGSKA (reference sequence). The CDR3 loop spans 16 amino acids. The V end lost 4 bases, the J end lost 7 bases, and 23 bases lay between the germline ends. The CDR3 loop is CSAILPGGRGGNEQFF. The CDR3 DNA reads TGCAGTGCTATTCTACCGGGAGGCAGGGGCGGGAATGAGCAGTTCTTC.

This clonotype has ten or more counts. The J gene is TRBJ2-7, the V gene TRBV6-2 or TRBV6-3; 9 bases align to TRBD1. CDR1 is MNHEY and CDR2 is SVGEGT in the germline V gene. This CDR3 is 14 amino acids long. V shed 6 bases and J 4 bases; nucleotides not matched to a gene: 7. CDR3 region: CASRPTGGRYEQYV. CDR3 sequence (DNA): TGTGCCAGCAGACCGACAGGGGGACGTTACGAGCAGTACGTC.

The sample holds many counts of this clonotype. The chain carries TRBV5-1 and TRBJ1-3; no clear D gene. V lost 0 bases and J 0 bases, leaving 10 bases between the germline ends. Germline CDR1 reads SGHRS; CDR2 reads YFSETQ. The CDR3 extends over 16 amino acids. CDR3 protein: CASSLGTENSGNTIYF. DNA of the CDR3: TGCGCCAGCAGCTTGGGCACGGAGAACTCTGGAAACACCATATATTTT.

There are many counts of this clonotype. The chain carries TRBV20-1 and TRBJ2-5; no firm D call. Trimming pared 2 bases from V and 5 bases from J, leaving 15 bases between. Germline CDR1 and CDR2: DFQATT and SNEGSKA (reference sequence). The CDR3 is made up of 14 amino acids. DNA for the CDR3: TGCAGTGCTAGACGACTCCAATCCTGGGAGACCCAGTACTTC. Residues: CSARRLQSWETQYF.

The V and J genes are TRBV24-1 and TRBJ2-5, with a tentative D call TRBD2 (5 bases). Trimming took 5 bases from V and 2 from J, leaving 11 bases between them. CDR3 size: 14 residues. Germline values: CDR1 KGHDR, CDR2 SFDVKD. In DNA form, the CDR3 reads TGTGCCACCAGTGCCTTGGGAGATCAAGAGACCCAGTACTTC. It translates to CATSALGDQETQYF.

This clonotype was observed at least ten times. CDR3 amino acids: CASSSGPGTTDTQYF. The DNA for the CDR3 is TGCGCCAGCAGCTCGGGGCCTGGGACCACAGATACGCAGTATTTT. This rearrangement joins TRBV5-1 to TRBJ2-3; D is possibly TRBD1 or TRBD2 (5 bases each). Germline lookup yields CDR1 SGHRS and CDR2 YFSETQ. CDR3 length: 15 residues. Trimming removed 3 bases at V and 2 bases at J, with 13 bases between.

This clonotype was seen ten or more times. V gene TRBV9 combines with J gene TRBJ2-7, with 8 bases fitting TRBD1. The CDR3 length is 17 residues. With 0 bases clipped from V and 2 bases from J, the junction kept 10 bases outside the gene matches. The germline V gene encodes CDR1 SGDLS and CDR2 YYNGEE. Written as DNA, the CDR3 is TGTGCCAGCAGCGTAGCCTCCCGGACAGGGAGTCCCTACGAGCAGTACTTC. Protein: CASSVASRTGSPYEQYF.

This clonotype has a count of ten or more. J is TRBJ2-7 and V is TRBV7-9; weak D call: TRBD2 (5 bases). Trimming took off 5 bases at V and 1 base at J, with 15 bases between the two ends. The CDR3 is 15 amino acids. The germline CDR1 and CDR2 sequences are SEHNR and FQNEAQ (reference sequence). This CDR3 is CASSRATGISYEQYV. CDR3 DNA sequence: TGTGCCAGCAGCCGCGCCACGGGAATATCCTACGAGCAGTACGTC.

This clonotype came up many times. This sequence joins TRBV7-2 and TRBJ2-1; D perhaps matches TRBD1 (5 bases). V was cut by 5 bases and J by 5 bases, with 19 bases left in between. CDR1 is SGHTA, CDR2 FQGNSA, per germline. CDR3 size: 16 residues. In DNA, the CDR3 is TGTGCCAGCAGCCATGCGGCCAGGGCAGGAAACAATGAGCAGTTCTTC. As protein: CASSHAARAGNNEQFF.